These 25 T cell receptor beta chains were all obtained from the same sample, sequenced in a study of blood T cells in healthy people across ages. Using a J-beta primer mix together with a sample-barcoded 5' primer, a second PCR was run for roughly 6 to 12 cycles. A single record per CDR3 protein comes from TCRdb applying MiXCR to the 5' RACE reads. This sample carries about 580,000 distinct CDR3 sequences, around 48% of them seen once, and the ten largest clones take around 23%. Sequencing was carried out using blood. The receptors were sampled from a man aged 80 or over in good health.

The chain employs TRBV11-2 and TRBJ1-4; D is undetermined. The V gene lost 0 bases and the J gene lost 10 bases, with 9 bases spanning the gap. This CDR3 is 13 amino acids long. Germline-derived CDR1 and CDR2 are SGHAT and FQNNGV. CDR3 in DNA: TGTGCCAGCAGCTTAGAGACGAGGGCAAAACTGTTTTTT. Translating it yields CASSLETRAKLFF.

In this sample, this clonotype turned up a few times. J is TRBJ2-7 and V is TRBV3-1, with 7 bases fitting TRBD2. V shed 4 bases, J shed 0 bases, and the junction held 6 bases outside the gene matches. The CDR3 spans 15 residues. Germline V gives CDR1 LGHDT, CDR2 YNNKEL (reference sequence). For the CDR3, the DNA is TGTGCCAGCAGCCCCGTGCGCGGGAGCTCCTACGAGCAGTACTTC. Protein: CASSPVRGSSYEQYF.

The chain joins TRBV6-2 or TRBV6-3 to TRBJ1-2, with D tentatively TRBD1 (5 bases). Looked up from germline, CDR1 is MNHEY and CDR2 is SVGEGT. The CDR3 consists of 16 residues. V was cut by 7 bases and J by 0 bases, with 18 bases left in between. In DNA, the CDR3 is TGTGCCAGCAACCCGCTCGGACAAACGACTAACTATGGCTACACCTTC. The encoded protein is CASNPLGQTTNYGYTF.

The gene calls are TRBV6-5 and TRBJ1-5; D gene ambiguous. The CDR3 is 16 residues long. Germline loops: CDR1 MNHEY, CDR2 SVGAGI. Deletions cut 11 bases from V and 2 bases from J, with 22 bases between. The CDR3 region has the DNA TGTGCCGGCATGTCCAGAAACGCGTTCGGCAATCAGCCCCAGCATTTT. Translating gives CAGMSRNAFGNQPQHF.

The chain links TRBV3-1 to TRBJ1-2; no firm D call. Germline CDR1 and CDR2: LGHDT and YNNKEL (reference sequence). The V and J ends lost 2 bases and 8 bases respectively, with 12 bases between them. CDR3 size: 13 residues. CDR3 bases: TGTGCCAGCAGCCAACGCATCAGTAAGGGCTACACCTTC. This codes for CASSQRISKGYTF.

The J gene is TRBJ1-2, the V gene TRBV20-1, with D unresolved. CDR1 and CDR2 (germline): DFQATT, SNEGSKA (reference sequence). Trimming removed 0 bases from V and 3 bases from J, with 5 bases in between. The CDR3 consists of 12 residues. CDR3 residues: CSAREDYYGYTF. The CDR3 DNA reads as TGCAGTGCTAGAGAAGATTACTATGGCTACACCTTC.

In regard to this clonotype: This may arise from a read error, as a much more abundant clone is one base away. V is TRBV6-6 and J is TRBJ2-7; TRBD2 is a possible D gene (5 bases). This CDR3 has 12 amino acids. Germline CDR1 and CDR2: MNHNY and SVGAGI (reference sequence). Trimming took 6 bases from V and 4 from J, leaving 10 bases between them. The CDR3 protein is CASSSEVYEQYF. CDR3 nucleotides: TGTGCCAGCAGCTCGGAGGTGTACGAGCAGTACTTC.

The chain couples TRBV29-1 to TRBJ2-1; 7 nucleotides align to TRBD1. This CDR3 comprises 14 residues. J gave up 4 bases and V 6 bases, and 9 bases lay outside the gene matches. CDR1 is SQVTM, CDR2 ANQGSEA, per germline. The chain's CDR3 is CSVMGTEDYNEQFF. The CDR3 DNA reads as TGCAGCGTCATGGGGACAGAGGATTACAATGAGCAGTTCTTC.

The chain employs TRBV6-2 or TRBV6-3 and TRBJ1-4, with 9 bases lining up with TRBD1. Germline loops: CDR1 MNHEY, CDR2 SVGEGT. This CDR3 has 15 residues. J was trimmed by 4 bases and V by 5 bases; bases with no gene match: 5. The CDR3 DNA reads as TGTGCCAGCAGTCCAACAGGGGGCCTTAATGAAAAACTGTTTTTT. It encodes CASSPTGGLNEKLFF.

This clonotype showed up just once. This chain links TRBV7-2 with TRBJ2-3, with 9 bases identical to TRBD2. The germline V gene has CDR1 SGHTA and CDR2 FQGNSA. The trim removed 8 bases at V and 1 base at J, leaving 16 bases unmatched. This CDR3 has 18 amino acids. CDR3: CASGRGRVSGGRTDTQYF. CDR3 nucleotide sequence: TGTGCCAGCGGACGCGGCCGGGTTAGCGGGGGTCGCACAGATACGCAGTATTTT.

This clonotype was seen just once. J is TRBJ2-5 and V is TRBV2; 10 bases align to TRBD1. Looked up from germline, CDR1 is SNHLY and CDR2 is FYNNEI. This CDR3 is built from 12 residues. The V segment lost 10 bases and the J segment 11 bases; nucleotides outside the gene matches: 10. CDR3 amino acids: CATGTGDNEQYF. DNA of the CDR3: TGTGCCACCGGGACAGGGGACAATGAGCAGTACTTC.

Concerning this clonotype: Relative to the germline gene, one junction end is altered; a read error may explain this. The CDR3: CASSVPGSSSYERYF. CDR3 DNA: TGTGCCAGCAGTGTCCCTGGCTCCAGCTCCTACGAGCGGTACTTC. The chain joins TRBV6-6 to TRBJ2-7; no reliable D call. Germline CDR1 and CDR2: MNHNY and SVGAGI (reference sequence). This CDR3 contains 15 residues.

On this clonotype itself: Being one base from a much bigger clone, this may be a read error. This chain connects TRBV6-5 to TRBJ1-5; possibly TRBD1 for D (5 bases). The germline V gene encodes CDR1 MNHEY and CDR2 SVGAGI. This CDR3 spans 14 amino acids. The CDR3 DNA is TGTGCCAGCACAGGGAGTTTTGGCAATCAGCCCCGGCATTTT. The encoded protein is CASTGSFGNQPRHF.

This clonotype has a handful of counts. The genes are TRBV25-1 and TRBJ1-2; D remains unclear. Trimming shortened V by 4 bases and J by 3 bases, and 15 bases separated the two germline ends. Germline lookup yields CDR1 MGHDK and CDR2 SYGVNS. The CDR3 sequence is 15 residues long. The CDR3 spells CASSAFNVGDYGYTF. The CDR3 DNA follows: TGTGCCAGCAGTGCTTTCAATGTAGGAGACTATGGCTACACCTTC.

This clonotype came up a few times. This chain joins TRBV7-9 and TRBJ2-7, with 7 bases aligning to TRBD1. The V gene's germline CDR1 is SEHNR and CDR2 FQNEAQ (reference sequence). After removal of 3 bases from V and 7 bases from J, the junction contained 3 bases not matched to a gene. The CDR3 covers 12 residues. Written as DNA, the CDR3 is TGTGCCAGCAGCTTTACAGGGGATGAGCAGTACTTC. This gives the protein CASSFTGDEQYF.

The V and J genes are TRBV20-1 and TRBJ2-5, with D tentatively TRBD1 or TRBD2 (7 bases each). With 6 bases removed from V and 2 bases from J, the gap between germline ends came to 19 bases. The CDR3 loop spans 15 amino acids. The V gene's germline CDR1 is DFQATT and CDR2 SNEGSKA (reference sequence). The CDR3, as DNA: TGCAGTGCAGGGAGGGGGCGAGTTGTACAAGAGACCCAGTACTTC. It codes for CSAGRGRVVQETQYF.

The genes are TRBV11-2 and TRBJ2-5; TRBD2 matches 7 bases. The CDR3 length is 16 residues. The V gene end was trimmed by 0 bases and the J gene end by 2 bases; junction bases not matched to a gene: 6. Germline V gives CDR1 SGHAT, CDR2 FQNNGV. The CDR3 protein is CASSLDLLAAQETQYF. The CDR3 DNA reads as TGTGCCAGCAGCTTAGATCTGCTAGCGGCACAAGAGACCCAGTACTTC.

V gene TRBV12-3 or TRBV12-4 combines with J gene TRBJ1-2; D gene uncertain. The CDR3 is 13 residues long. Trimming shortened V by 7 bases and J by 4 bases, and 13 bases separated the two germline ends. The CDR3 here is CASTPTWVYGYTF. The CDR3 region has the DNA TGTGCCAGCACCCCAACTTGGGTCTATGGCTACACCTTC.

The sample holds one count of this clonotype. At one end the junction does not follow the germline gene, possibly because of a read error. This chain connects TRBV6-5 to TRBJ2-7, with 13 positions matching TRBD2. This CDR3 spans 15 amino acids. Germline CDR1 reads MNHEY; CDR2 reads SVGAGI. Here the CDR3 reads CAGSRLAGGGCEQYF. The CDR3 nucleotides are TGTGCCGGCAGCCGACTAGCGGGAGGAGGGTGCGAGCAGTACTTC.

This clonotype was observed a few times. This chain joins TRBV9 and TRBJ2-1; 8 bases are a match to TRBD2. Germline CDR1 is SGDLS and CDR2 is YYNGEE. This CDR3 spans 17 amino acids. V shed 4 bases, J shed 4 bases, and the junction held 13 bases outside the gene matches. DNA of the CDR3: TGTGCCAGCAGCCCCAGTCGGTTAGCGGGAAGATACAATGAGCAGTTCTTC. Its translation: CASSPSRLAGRYNEQFF.

This clonotype was seen only a few times. J is TRBJ2-7 and V is TRBV5-1, with D unresolved. The CDR3 is 13 amino acids. With 0 bases removed from V and 4 bases from J, the gap between germline ends came to 8 bases. CDR1 and CDR2 (germline): SGHRS, YFSETQ. The CDR3 reads CASSLAEGYEQYF. CDR3 bases: TGCGCCAGCAGCTTGGCGGAAGGGTACGAGCAGTACTTC.

This clonotype is a singleton in its sample. The rearrangement links TRBV6-2 or TRBV6-3 to TRBJ2-5; D remains ambiguous. There are 14 residues in the CDR3. Germline loops: CDR1 MNHEY, CDR2 SVGEGT. Trimming pared 2 bases from V and 2 bases from J, leaving 9 bases between. In nucleotides, the CDR3 is TGTGCCAGCAGTTACGCCTCACGGCAAGAGACCCAGTACTTC. Encoded protein: CASSYASRQETQYF.

V usage is TRBV3-1 and J usage is TRBJ2-7, with 7 positions matching TRBD2. Germline trimming cut 4 bases from V and 5 bases from J; bases unmatched to any gene: 5. In germline, CDR1 is LGHDT, CDR2 YNNKEL (reference sequence). CDR3 length equals 13 residues. DNA of the CDR3: TGTGCCAGCAGCCGACAGCTAGCGGACGAGCAGTACTTC. Translation: CASSRQLADEQYF.

This clonotype was picked up a small number of times. This may be a read error: a much more frequent sequence differs by one nucleotide. This sequence joins TRBV6-5 and TRBJ2-6, with D possibly being TRBD2 (5 bases). Germline V gives CDR1 MNHEY, CDR2 SVGAGI. Trimming removed 5 bases at V and 2 bases at J, with 7 bases between. The CDR3 covers 14 residues. The CDR3 sequence is CASSAGTGANVLTF. CDR3 bases: TGTGCCAGCAGTGCCGGGACTGGGGCCAACGTCCTGACTTTC.

This chain joins TRBV7-9 and TRBJ1-5; D remains unclear. CDR1 SEHNR and CDR2 FQNEAQ come from the germline V gene (reference sequence). The CDR3 has 14 amino acids. V gave up 1 base and J gave up 7 bases, with 11 bases separating them. The CDR3 loop is CASSLDLGNQPQHF. Written as DNA, the CDR3 is TGTGCCAGCAGCTTAGATTTGGGTAACCAGCCCCAGCATTTT.